This entry lists 23 T cell receptor beta chains sequenced from one sample in a study of T cells in Graves' hyperthyroidism and ophthalmopathy. Regions amplified from RNA transcripts were the TCR beta CDR3 regions. HTBI primers were the set used in a first-round RT-PCR of the TCR CDR3. TCRdb reprocessed the multiplex PCR reads via MiXCR and lists one record per CDR3 protein. The table shows about 420,000 distinct CDR3 sequences, with roughly 13% occurring only once. The sample was blood. The source of these receptors is a woman aged 18-29 years with Graves' hyperthyroidism.

There are a few counts of this clonotype. V gene TRBV28 combines with J gene TRBJ1-4, with a weak D call TRBD1 (6 bases). Looked up from germline, CDR1 is MDHEN and CDR2 is SYDVKM. The CDR3 loop spans 15 amino acids. Trimming stripped 6 bases from V and 1 base from J, with 12 bases between. CDR3 nucleotides: TGTGCCAGCAGCTCTACGGGACAAACTAATGAAAAACTGTTTTTT. Translating gives CASSSTGQTNEKLFF. Full variable domain (outside the CDR3, taken from reference TRBV28 and TRBJ1-4): DVKVTQSSRYLVKRTGEKVFLECVQDMDHENMFWYRQDPGLGLRLIYFSYDVKMKEKGDIPEGYSVSREKKERFSLILESASTNQTSMYLCASSSTGQTNEKLFFGSGTQLSVL.

The chain is built from TRBV7-9 and TRBJ2-7, with 7 bases identical to TRBD1. This CDR3 comprises 12 residues. The V gene end was trimmed by 3 bases and the J gene end by 7 bases; junction bases not matched to a gene: 3. Germline V gene data show CDR1 as SEHNR and CDR2 as FQNEAQ (reference sequence). The CDR3 DNA sequence: TGTGCCAGCAGCTTTACAGGGGTAGAGCAGTACTTC. This sequence encodes CASSFTGVEQYF. Full variable domain (remainder filled in from reference TRBV7-9 and TRBJ2-7): DTGVSQNPRHKITKRGQNVTFRCDPISEHNRLYWYRQTLGQGPEFLTYFQNEAQLEKSRLLSDRFSAERPKGSFSTLEIQRTEQGDSAMYLCASSFTGVEQYFGPGTRLTVT.

This clonotype occurred a few times. A single base separates this from a much larger clone, so it may be a read error. This chain uses TRBV30 with TRBJ2-1; no definite D call. Germline CDR1 GTSNPN, CDR2 SVGIG (reference sequence). The CDR3 loop spans 12 amino acids. The CDR3 nucleotides are TGTGCCTGGAGTGTCTCAGGAGATGAGCAGCTCTTC. Amino acids: CAWSVSGDEQLF.

This clonotype was observed a few times. This rearrangement joins TRBV6-2 or TRBV6-3 to TRBJ2-1; D is unclear. The CDR3 consists of 16 residues. V was shortened by 7 bases and J by 5 bases, with 21 bases between the two germline ends. Germline V gives CDR1 MNHEY, CDR2 SVGEGT. This chain's CDR3 is CASIESASRANNEQFF. As DNA, the CDR3 is TGTGCCAGCATTGAGTCGGCCTCCCGGGCTAACAATGAGCAGTTCTTC.

This clonotype has at least ten counts. CDR3: CASSLAGSNTEAFF. For the CDR3, the DNA is TGTGCCAGCAGCCTCGCCGGGTCGAACACTGAAGCTTTCTTT. The gene calls are TRBV12-3 or TRBV12-4 and TRBJ1-1; no firm D call. The CDR3 is 14 amino acids. V shed 6 bases and J shed 1 base, with 12 bases lying between them.

This clonotype came up a few times. At one of its ends the junction is not consistent with the germline gene, which may arise from a read error. This chain uses TRBV6-2 or TRBV6-3 with TRBJ2-7, with 10 positions matching TRBD1. This CDR3 is built from 16 residues. Germline V gene lookup returns CDR1 MNHEY and CDR2 SVGEGT. In nucleotides, the CDR3 is TGTGCCAGCAATTACTCTTCGGGACAGGGGTTCAACGAGCAGTACTTC. This sequence encodes CASNYSSGQGFNEQYF.

The chain recombines TRBV7-9 with TRBJ1-1; no reliable D call. The V and J ends lost 5 bases and 8 bases respectively, with 6 bases between them. The CDR3 is made up of 10 amino acids. CDR1 is SEHNR, CDR2 FQNEAQ, per germline (reference sequence). This CDR3 is CASSPREAFF. CDR3 nucleotide sequence: TGTGCCAGCAGCCCCCGCGAAGCTTTCTTT.

The chain combines TRBV19 with TRBJ2-1; TRBD1 aligns across 7 bases. Germline V gene sequence: CDR1 LNHDA, CDR2 SQIVND (reference sequence). V lost 1 base and J lost 4; bases outside the gene matches: 4. The CDR3 has 15 amino acids. This chain's CDR3 is CASSIGQGPYNEQFF. DNA for the CDR3: TGTGCCAGTAGTATAGGACAGGGACCATACAATGAGCAGTTCTTC.

The chain is built from TRBV5-1 and TRBJ2-7; D is uncertain. CDR3 size: 12 residues. Per germline, CDR1 SGHRS and CDR2 YFSETQ. Trimming shortened V by 0 bases and J by 5 bases, and 6 bases separated the two germline ends. The CDR3 DNA sequence: TGCGCCAGCAGCTTGGGTACTAACGAGCAGTACTTC. This encodes CASSLGTNEQYF. Full variable domain (remainder filled in from reference TRBV5-1 and TRBJ2-7): KAGVTQTPRYLIKTRGQQVTLSCSPISGHRSVSWYQQTPGQGLQFLFEYFSETQRNKGNFPGRFSGRQFSNSRSEMNVSTLELGDSALYLCASSLGTNEQYFGPGTRLTVT.

A word on this clonotype: An end of the junction does not agree with germline; a read error may underlie this. This chain uses TRBV20-1 with TRBJ1-5; 7 nucleotides line up with TRBD1. Germline V gives CDR1 DFQATT, CDR2 SNEGSKA (reference sequence). This CDR3 is 15 amino acids long. CDR3 DNA sequence: TGCAGTGCTAGAGACAGGGGGATTAGCAATCGGCCCCAACATTTT. Translating gives CSARDRGISNRPQHF.

Ten or more counts support this clonotype. The gene calls are TRBV12-3 or TRBV12-4 and TRBJ2-3; D possibly corresponds to TRBD2 (5 bases). The germline V and J ends were trimmed by 5 bases and 5 bases, with 8 bases remaining between them. The CDR3 contains 12 residues. The CDR3 reads CASSDSEDTQYF. Here the CDR3 DNA reads TGTGCCAGCAGTGATAGCGAAGATACGCAGTATTTT.

This clonotype came up many times. The rearrangement links TRBV9 to TRBJ2-1, with TRBD2 matching over 11 bases. Germline V gene lookup returns CDR1 SGDLS and CDR2 YYNGEE. The CDR3 loop spans 16 amino acids. Losses at the gene ends were 0 bases for V and 8 bases for J; bases not matched to a gene: 7. CDR3 region: CASSVGLAGGRDEQFF. The CDR3 nucleotides read TGTGCCAGCAGCGTAGGTCTAGCGGGAGGCCGGGATGAGCAGTTCTTC.

There are many counts of this clonotype. A much larger clone sits a single nucleotide away, making a read error possible. The chain has TRBV28 and TRBJ2-3; D is uncertain. CDR1 is MDHEN, CDR2 SYDVKM, per germline. This CDR3 is built from 11 residues. The V end lost 7 bases, the J end lost 6 bases, and 8 bases lay between the germline ends. Here the CDR3 reads CASTRRDTQYF. The CDR3 nucleotides are TGTGCCAGCACCAGAAGGGATACGCAGTATTTT.

This clonotype was detected many times. The V gene is TRBV12-5, the J gene TRBJ1-5; D uncertain. The CDR3 covers 12 residues. Germline values: CDR1 LGHNT, CDR2 FRNRAP. V gave up 5 bases and J gave up 1 base, with 3 bases separating them. DNA of the CDR3: TGTGCTAGTGGTGCAAGCAATCAGCCCCAGCATTTT. As protein: CASGASNQPQHF.

On this clonotype: Being one base from a much bigger clone, this may be a read error. This chain joins TRBV29-1 and TRBJ2-7, with 8 bases matching TRBD2. Near its end, the DNA agrees better with TRBJ2-1, so the J call may be wrong. Germline-derived CDR1 and CDR2 are SQVTM and ANQGSEA. The CDR3 spans 15 residues. CDR3 residues: CSVEDGETSGYEQFF. The CDR3 nucleotides are TGCAGCGTTGAAGATGGGGAAACTAGCGGCTACGAGCAGTTCTTC.

This rearrangement joins TRBV6-1 to TRBJ1-2; perhaps TRBD1 as D (5 bases). The germline V gene has CDR1 MNHNS and CDR2 SASEGT. The CDR3 is 14 amino acids. Trimming removed 5 bases from V and 6 bases from J, with 16 bases in between. CDR3 in amino acids: CASSPRDAEDGYTF. In DNA form, the CDR3 reads TGTGCCAGCAGTCCTCGGGACGCCGAGGATGGCTACACCTTC.

This clonotype showed up many times. The chain joins TRBV18 to TRBJ2-5; D uncertain. This CDR3 is 14 amino acids long. Trimming left V 3 bases short and J 3 bases short, with 11 bases between. CDR1 and CDR2 from the germline V gene are KGHSH and LQKENI. DNA for the CDR3: TGTGCCAGCTCACCTGCGGCGGACGAAGAGACCCAGTACTTC. This codes for CASSPAADEETQYF.

The genes are TRBV6-2 or TRBV6-3 and TRBJ2-1, with 7 bases aligning to TRBD1. This CDR3 spans 16 amino acids. The junction had 10 bases not matched to a gene; V was cut back by 6 bases and J by 2 bases. Germline-derived CDR1 and CDR2 are MNHEY and SVGEGT. For the CDR3, the DNA is TGTGCCAGCAGGAGACAGGGAACGGAGGCCTACAATGAGCAGTTCTTC. The encoded protein is CASRRQGTEAYNEQFF.

A few counts support this clonotype. Here the CDR3 reads CASSFSGVGGTEAFF. In nucleotides, the CDR3 is TGTGCCAGCAGTTTTTCAGGGGTCGGTGGCACTGAAGCTTTCTTT. This chain links TRBV27 with TRBJ1-1; D might be TRBD1 (6 bases). This CDR3 has 15 amino acids. The V and J ends lost 3 bases and 4 bases respectively, with 15 bases between them. CDR1 and CDR2 (germline): MNHEY, SMNVEV (reference sequence).

V is TRBV2 and J is TRBJ1-5, with D tentatively TRBD1 (5 bases). The CDR3 runs 15 residues. Looked up from germline, CDR1 is SNHLY and CDR2 is FYNNEI. V lost 4 bases to trimming and J lost 1 base, with 11 bases between them. Here the CDR3 reads CASSVEGLSNQPQHF. CDR3 coding DNA: TGTGCCAGCAGTGTAGAGGGACTAAGCAATCAGCCCCAGCATTTT. The entire variable domain, with the rest obtained from reference TRBV2 and TRBJ1-5, is as follows: EPEVTQTPSHQVTQMGQEVILRCVPISNHLYFYWYRQILGQKVEFLVSFYNNEISEKSEIFDDQFSVERPDGSNFTLKIRSTKLEDSAMYFCASSVEGLSNQPQHFGDGTRLSIL.

This clonotype was found many times. Written as DNA, the CDR3 is TGTGCCAGCAGCTTAGAGGGGGTACGGTCTGAAGCTTTCTTT. Translating it yields CASSLEGVRSEAFF. The chain employs TRBV7-9 and TRBJ1-1, with a weak D call TRBD1 (6 bases). This CDR3 comprises 14 residues. V gave up 1 base and J gave up 6 bases, with 12 bases separating them. Per germline, CDR1 SEHNR and CDR2 FQNEAQ (reference sequence).

This clonotype was counted at least ten times. This rearrangement joins TRBV5-1 to TRBJ2-1, with 8 bases aligning to TRBD2. This CDR3 region has 15 residues. Per the germline V gene, CDR1 is SGHRS and CDR2 is YFSETQ. V dropped 0 bases and J dropped 7; count of bases not matched to a gene: 6. The CDR3 here is CASSLVSGRRNEQFF. The CDR3 region has the DNA TGCGCCAGCAGCTTGGTGAGCGGGAGACGAAATGAGCAGTTCTTC.

This clonotype was detected ten times or more. The chain has TRBV20-1 and TRBJ2-1; D is unresolved. Trimming pared 5 bases from V and 0 bases from J, leaving 17 bases between. CDR1 and CDR2 from the germline V gene are DFQATT and SNEGSKA (reference sequence). This CDR3 spans 16 amino acids. CDR3 protein: CSARQRRVSSYNEQFF. CDR3 nucleotides: TGCAGTGCTCGCCAGAGACGGGTTAGCTCCTACAATGAGCAGTTCTTC.